The clone carrying this TCR beta chain was observed a handful of times. These data belong to a study of cytomegalovirus exposure and HLA in healthy donors. This PCR relied on a set of 60 Vbeta primers and 13 Jbeta primers. Measured with immunoSEQ multiplex PCR; TCRdb has only the in-frame clones, and not every one. This table holds 35,000 to 45,000 clones, about 50% found once. V lost 0 bases to trimming and J lost 4 bases; unmatched junction nucleotides: 2. Germline lookup yields CDR1 SGHNT and CDR2 YYREEE (reference sequence). The CDR3 runs to 15 residues. The TCR was taken from a human donor in good health. The V and J genes are TRBV5-4 and TRBJ2-3; 10 nucleotides line up with TRBD1. What was sequenced was PBMCs. The CDR3 DNA reads TGTGCCAGCAGCTTGGGACAGGGGGCCTCAGATACGCAGTATTTT. Translated, it gives CASSLGQGASDTQYF.